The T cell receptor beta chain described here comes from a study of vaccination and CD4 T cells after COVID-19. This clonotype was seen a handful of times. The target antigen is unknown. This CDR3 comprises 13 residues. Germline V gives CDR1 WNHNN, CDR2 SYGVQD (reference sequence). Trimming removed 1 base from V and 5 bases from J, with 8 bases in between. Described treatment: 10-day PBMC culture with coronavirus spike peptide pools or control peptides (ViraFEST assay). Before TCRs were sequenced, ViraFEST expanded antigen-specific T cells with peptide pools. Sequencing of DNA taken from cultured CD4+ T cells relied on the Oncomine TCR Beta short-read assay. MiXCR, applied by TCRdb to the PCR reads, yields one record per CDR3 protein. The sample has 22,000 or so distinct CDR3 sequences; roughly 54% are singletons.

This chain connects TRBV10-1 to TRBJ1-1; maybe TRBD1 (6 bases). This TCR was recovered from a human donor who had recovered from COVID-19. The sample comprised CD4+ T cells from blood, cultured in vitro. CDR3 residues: CASSEWRGTEAFF. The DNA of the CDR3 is TGCGCCAGCAGTGAGTGGAGGGGGACTGAAGCTTTCTTT.